The 18 T cell receptor beta chains given below trace back to one sample, sequenced in a study of T cell responses to AZD1222 COVID-19 vaccine. Sequencing used immunoSEQ multiplex PCR; TCRdb keeps in-frame clones, though not all of them. The sample carries some 100,000 clones, about nine tenths recorded once. The sequences come from peripheral blood, collected on day 0 of AZD1222 vaccination. These receptors were taken from an adult in good health.

The chain is built from TRBV5-1 and TRBJ1-1; weak D call: TRBD1 (5 bases). This CDR3 is built from 15 residues. Between the trimmed V and J ends, which lost 1 base and 4 bases, there was a span of 14 bases. Germline CDR1 SGHRS, CDR2 YFSETQ. In DNA, the CDR3 is TGCGCCAGCAGCTTGTTTATTGGGGGAAGCACTGAAGCTTTCTTT. It specifies CASSLFIGGSTEAFF.

The chain is built from TRBV29-1 and TRBJ2-1, with 10 bases aligning to TRBD1. The CDR3 sequence is 14 residues long. The germline gives CDR1 SQVTM, CDR2 ANQGSEA. V was clipped by 8 bases and J by 4 bases; unmatched bases: 8. CDR3 coding DNA: TGCAGCATTCCGGACAGGGGGTTTTACAATGAGCAGTTCTTC. Encoded protein: CSIPDRGFYNEQFF.

The rearrangement uses TRBV12-3 or TRBV12-4 and TRBJ2-3; D possibly corresponds to TRBD1 (5 bases). CDR3 length equals 12 residues. V gave up 10 bases and J gave up 6 bases, with 14 bases separating them. The CDR3, as DNA: TGTGCCACAAGGGGCAGGTGGGATACGCAGTATTTT. Protein sequence: CATRGRWDTQYF.

The chain combines TRBV7-2 with TRBJ2-5, with 11 positions matching TRBD2. The CDR3 consists of 16 residues. The germline V gene has CDR1 SGHTA and CDR2 FQGNSA. J gave up 5 bases and V 2 bases, and 7 bases lay outside the gene matches. The CDR3 sequence: CASSLTISGGAETQYF. The CDR3 bases are TGTGCCAGCAGCTTAACGATTAGCGGGGGGGCCGAGACCCAGTACTTC.

V usage is TRBV4-1 and J usage is TRBJ1-1; 9 bases fit TRBD1. Germline V CDR1 and CDR2: MGHRA, YSYEKL. The CDR3 consists of 14 residues. V dropped 1 base and J dropped 4; count of bases not matched to a gene: 1. The CDR3 DNA sequence: TGCGCCAGCAGCCAAGGGGACAGGGCCACTGAAGCTTTCTTT. Its translation: CASSQGDRATEAFF.

The chain carries TRBV5-8 and TRBJ1-2; D unresolved. CDR3 length: 14 amino acids. Germline CDR1 and CDR2: SGHTS and YDEGEE. Deletions cut 1 base from V and 2 bases from J, with 9 bases between. DNA of the CDR3: TGTGCCAGCAGCTTGATCCGCAGAAACTATGGCTACACCTTC. It yields the protein CASSLIRRNYGYTF.

The genes are TRBV5-4 and TRBJ1-2; D is possibly TRBD1 (5 bases). V lost 0 bases, J lost 2 bases, and 8 bases lay in between. Germline V gives CDR1 SGHNT, CDR2 YYREEE (reference sequence). The CDR3 is made up of 14 amino acids. The CDR3 here is CASSLGGMNYGYTF. CDR3 nucleotide sequence: TGTGCCAGCAGCTTGGGGGGGATGAACTATGGCTACACCTTC.

The chain couples TRBV4-1 to TRBJ2-5, with a tentative D call TRBD1 (6 bases). Germline assignment: CDR1 MGHRA and CDR2 YSYEKL. The CDR3 spans 16 residues. Trimming took off 3 bases at V and 4 bases at J, with 18 bases between the two ends. CDR3 loop: CASSHQWDTLRETQYF. The CDR3 region has the DNA TGCGCCAGCAGCCACCAATGGGACACTCTGCGAGAGACCCAGTACTTC.

The chain recombines TRBV7-3 with TRBJ1-2, with 7 bases identical to TRBD1. V was pared by 5 bases and J by 4 bases, with 10 bases of the junction left unmatched. Looked up from germline, CDR1 is SGHTA and CDR2 is FQGTGA. The CDR3 extends over 15 amino acids. The CDR3 sequence is CASSQLGQASYGYTF. CDR3 nucleotides: TGTGCCAGCAGCCAACTTGGACAGGCATCCTATGGCTACACCTTC. The variable domain in full, completed from reference TRBV7-3 and TRBJ1-2, reads GAGVSQTPSNKVTEKGKYVELRCDPISGHTALYWYRQSLGQGPEFLIYFQGTGAADDSGLPNDRFFAVRPEGSVSTLKIQRTERGDSAVYLCASSQLGQASYGYTFGSGTRLTVV.

The rearrangement uses TRBV6-6 and TRBJ2-3; maybe TRBD2 (7 bases). CDR1 is MNHNY and CDR2 is SVGAGI in the germline V gene (reference sequence). This CDR3 spans 15 amino acids. V dropped 4 bases and J dropped 2 bases, with 13 bases sitting between them. The CDR3 is CASSSRGAVTDTQYF. In DNA form, the CDR3 reads TGTGCCAGCAGTTCCCGGGGGGCAGTCACAGATACGCAGTATTTT.

The V call is TRBV4-1, the J call TRBJ1-5; TRBD1 aligns across 7 bases. Trimming at V came to 4 bases and at J to 1 base, leaving 4 bases not matched to a gene. Germline values: CDR1 MGHRA, CDR2 YSYEKL. The CDR3 runs to 15 residues. Written as DNA, the CDR3 is TGCGCCAGCAGCCCTCAGGGGGGGAGCAATCAGCCCCAGCATTTT. Its protein is CASSPQGGSNQPQHF.

J is TRBJ1-4 and V is TRBV14, with D hard to call. In germline, CDR1 is SGHDN, CDR2 FVKESK. The CDR3 spans 16 residues. V shed 4 bases and J shed 7 bases, with 19 bases lying between them. Here the CDR3 reads CASSRSTLRTVEKLFF. The CDR3 bases are TGTGCCAGCAGCCGTTCCACCCTCCGGACTGTTGAAAAACTGTTTTTT.

The chain links TRBV6-1 to TRBJ1-5; D unresolved. The CDR3 is 15 residues long. The ends were cut back, 2 bases at V and 0 bases at J, with 8 bases in the middle. Per the germline V gene, CDR1 is MNHNS and CDR2 is SASEGT. The CDR3 DNA sequence: TGTGCCAGCAGTGAACCTCCTTATAGCAATCAGCCCCAGCATTTT. Translating it yields CASSEPPYSNQPQHF.

The chain is built from TRBV4-1 and TRBJ1-1; D possibly corresponds to TRBD1 (6 bases). V gave up 3 bases and J gave up 7 bases, with 12 bases separating them. The CDR3 consists of 13 residues. Germline-derived CDR1 and CDR2 are MGHRA and YSYEKL. In nucleotides, the CDR3 is TGCGCCAGCAGCCACATACAGGGCATTGAAGCTTTCTTT. It encodes CASSHIQGIEAFF.

The J gene is TRBJ1-1, the V gene TRBV3-1 (or the pseudogene TRBV3-2), with 12 bases matching TRBD1. CDR1 is LGHDT and CDR2 is YNNKEL in the germline V gene (reference sequence). The V and J ends lost 4 bases and 2 bases, in that order; junction bases with no gene match: 5. The CDR3 covers 16 residues. The CDR3 nucleotides read TGTGCCAGCAGCCTCCGGGACAGGGGGCTTAACACTGAAGCTTTCTTT. This encodes CASSLRDRGLNTEAFF.

The genes are TRBV19 and TRBJ1-2, with D tentatively TRBD1 (5 bases). The CDR3 spans 14 residues. Looked up from germline, CDR1 is LNHDA and CDR2 is SQIVND (reference sequence). V was trimmed by 0 bases and J by 12 bases, leaving 17 bases between them. This chain's CDR3 is CASSIETGRHIDTF. CDR3 sequence (DNA): TGTGCCAGTAGTATAGAAACGGGGCGTCATATCGACACCTTC.

The chain couples TRBV5-4 to TRBJ2-7; no clear D gene. CDR1 SGHNT and CDR2 YYREEE come from the germline V gene (reference sequence). With 4 bases removed from V and 7 bases from J, the gap between germline ends came to 27 bases. This CDR3 has 17 residues. The CDR3 sequence is CASSPDPLRKSQGEQYF. In nucleotides, the CDR3 is TGTGCCAGCAGCCCCGACCCCTTACGCAAATCCCAAGGGGAGCAGTACTTC.

The CDR3 protein is CASSPSGSGRGEQYF. As DNA, the CDR3 is TGCGCCAGCAGCCCATCCGGTAGCGGGAGGGGCGAGCAGTACTTC. This rearrangement joins TRBV4-1 to TRBJ2-7, with 11 bases identical to TRBD2. V dropped 4 bases and J dropped 6; count of bases not matched to a gene: 8. There are 15 residues in the CDR3. Germline CDR1 and CDR2: MGHRA and YSYEKL.